This T cell receptor (beta chain) was identified in a study of siplizumab effects on memory and regulatory T cells. Using immunoSEQ multiplex PCR, the repertoire was profiled, and TCRdb retains in-frame clones only, with some absent. The sample shows about 100,000 clones, 92% of them seen only once. Germline CDR1 reads ENHRY; CDR2 reads SYGVKD. The CDR3 length is 12 residues. With 10 bases removed from V and 1 base from J, the gap between germline ends came to 10 bases. Study conclusions and caveats: Roughly 80-95% of proliferating CD4+ or CD8+ clones lacked a naive or memory phenotype that could be assigned.

In regard to this clone: The antigen is not known.

The TCR comes from a human donor in good health. V and J are TRBV10-3 and TRBJ1-1; D is unclear. The sample was Tregs sorted from blood. This CDR3 reads CATLDRNTEAFF. The CDR3 nucleotides read TGTGCCACCCTCGATCGGAACACTGAAGCTTTCTTT.